The 27 T cell receptor beta chains below come from one sample, sequenced in a study of blood T cells in healthy people across ages. A second PCR, run for about 7 to 11 cycles, used a sample-barcoded 5' primer plus a J-beta primer mix. TCRdb fed the 5' RACE reads into MiXCR, producing one record per CDR3 protein. This table has around 1,000,000 distinct CDR3 sequences, roughly a quarter appearing once. Another study also made use of these data, one on T cells of mothers and their children.

Sequencing was carried out using blood. The receptors stem from a girl aged 2 to 10 in good health.

This rearrangement joins TRBV28 to TRBJ2-3, with a weak D call TRBD2 (6 bases). Germline loops: CDR1 MDHEN, CDR2 SYDVKM. V dropped 5 bases and J dropped 9 bases, with 12 bases sitting between them. The CDR3 totals 12 residues. The CDR3: CASSLGLITQYF. CDR3 coding DNA: TGTGCCAGCAGTCTCGGACTAATCACGCAGTATTTT.

This clonotype was observed a few times. This chain connects TRBV10-3 to TRBJ2-1; D remains ambiguous. The germline V gene encodes CDR1 ENHRY and CDR2 SYGVKD. This CDR3 is built from 14 residues. The V and J ends lost 7 bases and 11 bases respectively, with 21 bases between them. CDR3 DNA: TGTGCCATCACGAGAACAGTTTCCCATGATCAGCAGTTCTTC. Residues: CAITRTVSHDQQFF.

This rearrangement joins TRBV13 to TRBJ2-5, with D possibly matching TRBD1 (6 bases). There are 15 residues in the CDR3. Germline V lookup: CDR1 PRHDT, CDR2 FYEKMQ (reference sequence). The germline V and J ends were trimmed by 5 bases and 2 bases, with 15 bases remaining between them. DNA for the CDR3: TGTGCCAGCAGCCCAGGGGACGCCTTACAAGAGACCCAGTACTTC. As protein: CASSPGDALQETQYF.

This clonotype was observed a few times. The chain couples TRBV6-5 to TRBJ1-4, with unresolved D. The CDR3 has 15 amino acids. Trimming took off 1 base at V and 8 bases at J, with 14 bases between the two ends. From germline, CDR1 is MNHEY and CDR2 SVGAGI. The CDR3 DNA sequence: TGTGCCAGCAGTTACTTAGGCTTGAAGGAAGAAAAACTGTTTTTT. Protein sequence: CASSYLGLKEEKLFF.

The chain combines TRBV20-1 with TRBJ2-1; 8 bases match TRBD1. CDR1 and CDR2 from the germline V gene are DFQATT and SNEGSKA (reference sequence). The V and J ends lost 3 bases and 4 bases, in that order; junction bases with no gene match: 5. CDR3 length: 14 residues. The CDR3 loop reads CSARSQGAYNEQFF. The CDR3 region has the DNA TGCAGTGCTAGGAGTCAGGGGGCGTACAATGAGCAGTTCTTC.

This chain links TRBV7-3 with TRBJ2-1, with no clear D. CDR1 SGHTA and CDR2 FQGTGA come from the germline V gene. This CDR3 has 12 residues. Between the trimmed V and J ends, which lost 4 bases and 10 bases, there was a span of 11 bases. CDR3 in DNA: TGTGCCAGCAGCTCCGGCCCCAAAGAGCAGTTCTTC. It is translated as CASSSGPKEQFF.

This clonotype showed up just a few times. This sequence joins TRBV19 and TRBJ1-6; no clear D. Trimming took off 1 base at V and 5 bases at J, with 6 bases between the two ends. This CDR3 is built from 14 residues. Germline lookup yields CDR1 LNHDA and CDR2 SQIVND (reference sequence). This CDR3 is CASSIATDNSPLHF. DNA for the CDR3: TGTGCCAGTAGTATAGCGACGGATAATTCACCCCTCCACTTT.

The genes are TRBV14 and TRBJ2-7; no reliable D call. Germline V lookup: CDR1 SGHDN, CDR2 FVKESK. The CDR3 length is 13 residues. V lost 0 bases to trimming and J lost 6 bases, with 9 bases between them. Written as DNA, the CDR3 is TGTGCCAGCAGCCAAGATCATGTGGGCGAGCAGTACTTC. Translated, it gives CASSQDHVGEQYF.

This clonotype appeared a few times. The rearrangement links TRBV5-1 to TRBJ2-6; TRBD2 aligns across 11 bases. The CDR3 extends over 18 amino acids. Germline values: CDR1 SGHRS, CDR2 YFSETQ. Germline trimming cut 3 bases from V and 0 bases from J; bases unmatched to any gene: 5. In DNA, the CDR3 is TGCGCCAGCAGCTCGAGACTAGCGGGGAGCTCTGGGGCCAACGTCCTGACTTTC. Its translation is CASSSRLAGSSGANVLTF.

V gene TRBV13 combines with J gene TRBJ2-5, with D hard to call. Trimming cost V 4 bases and J 5 bases, with 14 bases left between them. The germline gives CDR1 PRHDT, CDR2 FYEKMQ (reference sequence). The CDR3 consists of 14 residues. CDR3 nucleotide sequence: TGTGCCAGCAGCTCGCAGGCCGGAATGGAGACCCAGTACTTC. Translation gives CASSSQAGMETQYF. The complete variable domain, with remaining parts taken from reference TRBV13 and TRBJ2-5, reads AAGVIQSPRHLIKEKRETATLKCYPIPRHDTVYWYQQGPGQDPQFLISFYEKMQSDKGSIPDRFSAQQFSDYHSELNMSSLELGDSALYFCASSSQAGMETQYFGPGTRLLVL.

This chain connects TRBV7-2 to TRBJ2-3; D is possibly TRBD1 (7 bases). CDR3 size: 20 residues. Between the trimmed V and J ends, which lost 5 bases and 0 bases, there was a span of 27 bases. Germline V gene data show CDR1 as SGHTA and CDR2 as FQGNSA. The CDR3 spells CASSPWVRGAQIHSTDTQYF. The CDR3 bases are TGTGCCAGCAGCCCCTGGGTCAGGGGGGCCCAAATCCATAGCACAGATACGCAGTATTTT. The full variable domain, its missing parts supplied by reference TRBV7-2 and TRBJ2-3, is GAGVSQSPSNKVTEKGKDVELRCDPISGHTALYWYRQSLGQGLEFLIYFQGNSAPDKSGLPSDRFSAERTGGSVSTLTIQRTQQEDSAVYLCASSPWVRGAQIHSTDTQYFGPGTRLTVL.

V usage is TRBV13 and J usage is TRBJ2-7, with 10 bases aligning to TRBD1. The CDR3 covers 15 residues. Germline values: CDR1 PRHDT, CDR2 FYEKMQ (reference sequence). With 4 bases clipped from V and 3 bases from J, the junction kept 6 bases outside the gene matches. This CDR3 reads CASSSDRGGNYEQYF. CDR3 nucleotide sequence: TGTGCCAGCAGCTCGGACAGGGGGGGGAACTACGAGCAGTACTTC. Complete variable domain (other parts from reference TRBV13 and TRBJ2-7): AAGVIQSPRHLIKEKRETATLKCYPIPRHDTVYWYQQGPGQDPQFLISFYEKMQSDKGSIPDRFSAQQFSDYHSELNMSSLELGDSALYFCASSSDRGGNYEQYFGPGTRLTVT.

This clonotype was counted between two and nine times. The CDR3 DNA is TGCGCCAGCAGCCAAGGGACACCTGGCGAGACCCAGTACTTC. Protein sequence: CASSQGTPGETQYF. This rearrangement joins TRBV4-1 to TRBJ2-5; D is perhaps TRBD1 (5 bases). V was shortened by 1 base and J by 5 bases, with 11 bases between the two germline ends. CDR1 is MGHRA and CDR2 is YSYEKL in the germline V gene. The CDR3 has 14 amino acids.

The gene calls are TRBV4-3 and TRBJ2-3; D unclear. The CDR3 consists of 15 residues. Germline CDR1 is LGHNA and CDR2 is YSLEER. V lost 0 bases and J lost 3, with 10 bases in between. As DNA, the CDR3 is TGCGCCAGCAGCCAAGAGGGTGGGTTGACAGATACGCAGTATTTT. This translates into CASSQEGGLTDTQYF.

The sample holds one count of this clonotype. The chain couples TRBV11-2 to TRBJ2-4; TRBD2 matches 9 bases. The CDR3 runs to 16 residues. Trimming cost V 3 bases and J 3 bases; bases outside gene matches: 6. CDR1 is SGHAT and CDR2 is FQNNGV in the germline V gene. The CDR3: CASSLLAGVDKNIQYF. Here the CDR3 DNA reads TGTGCCAGCAGCTTGTTAGCGGGAGTCGACAAAAACATTCAGTACTTC.

The chain couples TRBV12-3 or TRBV12-4 to TRBJ1-4, with D hard to call. Trimming pared 6 bases from V and 7 bases from J, leaving 15 bases between. The CDR3 covers 14 residues. The CDR3 loop is CASSPTEISEKLFF. CDR3 DNA: TGTGCCAGCAGCCCAACAGAAATCTCTGAAAAACTGTTTTTT.

The V call is TRBV18, the J call TRBJ1-1, with TRBD1 identical over 10 bases. CDR3 length equals 18 residues. With 2 bases clipped from V and 4 bases from J, the junction kept 13 bases outside the gene matches. CDR1 and CDR2 from the germline V gene are KGHSH and LQKENI. The CDR3 sequence: CASSPETGGAGEGTEAFF. The CDR3 coding sequence is TGTGCCAGCTCACCAGAGACAGGGGGCGCCGGGGAAGGCACTGAAGCTTTCTTT.

The rearrangement links TRBV29-1 to TRBJ2-5, with a weak D call TRBD1 (6 bases). V was cut by 7 bases and J by 11 bases, with 20 bases left in between. This CDR3 is 12 amino acids long. Germline V lookup: CDR1 SQVTM, CDR2 ANQGSEA. The DNA for the CDR3 is TGCAGCGCAGAAACCGACAGGCCGGAACAGTACTTC. Its translation: CSAETDRPEQYF. Looking up the rest from reference TRBV29-1 and TRBJ2-5 gives the full variable domain: SAVISQKPSRDICQRGTSLTIQCQVDSQVTMMFWYRQQPGQSLTLIATANQGSEATYESGFVIDKFPISRPNLTFSTLTVSNMSPEDSSIYLCSAETDRPEQYFGPGTRLLVL.

This clonotype was detected a few times. The CDR3 spells CSVLLAGVTYEQYF. CDR3 in DNA: TGCAGCGTTTTACTAGCGGGAGTCACCTACGAGCAGTACTTC. The V and J genes are TRBV29-1 and TRBJ2-7; TRBD2 aligns across 11 bases. V was pared by 5 bases and J by 2 bases, with 5 bases of the junction left unmatched. Per germline, CDR1 SQVTM and CDR2 ANQGSEA. The CDR3 has 14 residues.

V is TRBV29-1 and J is TRBJ2-3, with TRBD1 matching over 10 bases. CDR1 SQVTM and CDR2 ANQGSEA come from the germline V gene. After removal of 4 bases from V and 4 bases from J, the junction contained 8 bases not matched to a gene. The CDR3 has 15 residues. The CDR3 nucleotides read TGCAGCGTTGGGTTCTGGACAGGGGGGGCAGATACGCAGTATTTT. Translating gives CSVGFWTGGADTQYF.

V is TRBV19 and J is TRBJ1-5, with 8 bases aligning to TRBD1. Germline lookup yields CDR1 LNHDA and CDR2 SQIVND (reference sequence). The CDR3 runs to 14 residues. Unmatched junction bases numbered 10, after V lost 8 bases and J lost 7 bases. The CDR3 sequence: CASEQNRGGQPQHF. CDR3 DNA sequence: TGTGCCAGTGAACAAAACAGGGGGGGACAGCCCCAGCATTTT.

This clonotype has only a few counts. V usage is TRBV5-6 and J usage is TRBJ2-5, with TRBD2 as a possible D gene (5 bases). The end of the DNA aligns better with TRBJ2-7, so the J call may be wrong. This CDR3 is built from 14 residues. Germline-derived CDR1 and CDR2 are SGHDT and YYEEEE. CDR3 DNA: TGTGCCAGCAGCTTCAGCGGTCTACCCTACGAGCAGTACTTC. Protein: CASSFSGLPYEQYF.

This clonotype showed up just a few times. The genes are TRBV4-1 and TRBJ2-5; a weak D match, TRBD2 (6 bases). The CDR3 contains 16 residues. The germline V gene encodes CDR1 MGHRA and CDR2 YSYEKL. V lost 4 bases, J lost 1 base, and 16 bases lay in between. CDR3 in DNA: TGCGCCAGCAGCCTAACCAGCGGAGGGGCCCAAGAGACCCAGTACTTC. This codes for CASSLTSGGAQETQYF.

The CDR3 spells CASSESGGRNEQFF. The CDR3, as DNA: TGTGCCAGCAGTGAATCGGGGGGCCGAAATGAGCAGTTCTTC. The chain combines TRBV2 with TRBJ2-5; D perhaps matches TRBD2 (7 bases). The J call is uncertain, as TRBJ2-1 better fits the DNA end. CDR1 and CDR2 from the germline V gene are SNHLY and FYNNEI. This CDR3 region has 14 residues.

This clonotype appeared a few times. The chain joins TRBV29-1 to TRBJ2-1; maybe TRBD2 (6 bases). CDR1 and CDR2 from the germline V gene are SQVTM and ANQGSEA. This CDR3 comprises 17 residues. The V gene lost 7 bases and the J gene lost 6 bases, with 28 bases spanning the gap. The CDR3 loop is CSALDGAGPPLGNEQFF. For the CDR3, the DNA is TGCAGCGCCCTCGATGGGGCGGGACCGCCCTTGGGCAATGAGCAGTTCTTC.

This clonotype appeared once. The rearrangement joins TRBV18 to TRBJ2-5, with TRBD1 identical over 9 bases. J was trimmed by 3 bases and V by 4 bases; bases with no gene match: 6. This CDR3 is built from 15 residues. Germline V gene sequence: CDR1 KGHSH, CDR2 LQKENI. In DNA form, the CDR3 reads TGTGCCAGCTCACTCCCGGGACAGGGAAAAGAGACCCAGTACTTC. Residues: CASSLPGQGKETQYF.

This clonotype was detected a few times. The V and J genes are TRBV20-1 and TRBJ2-7, with D unclear. The CDR3 loop spans 12 amino acids. Germline values: CDR1 DFQATT, CDR2 SNEGSKA (reference sequence). The V end lost 0 bases, the J end lost 4 bases, and 7 bases lay between the germline ends. CDR3 region: CSARDRNYEQYF. CDR3 coding DNA: TGCAGTGCTAGAGACAGGAATTACGAGCAGTACTTC.